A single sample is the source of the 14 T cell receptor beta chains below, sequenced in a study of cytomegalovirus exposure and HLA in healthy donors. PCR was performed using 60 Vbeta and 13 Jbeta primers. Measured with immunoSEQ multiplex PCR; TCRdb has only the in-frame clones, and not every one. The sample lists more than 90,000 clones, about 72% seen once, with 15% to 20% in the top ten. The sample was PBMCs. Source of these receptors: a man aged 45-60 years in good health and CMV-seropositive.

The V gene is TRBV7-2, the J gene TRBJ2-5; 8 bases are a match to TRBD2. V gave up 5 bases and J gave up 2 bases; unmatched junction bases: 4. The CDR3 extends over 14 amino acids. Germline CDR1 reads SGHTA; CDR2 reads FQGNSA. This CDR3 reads CASSLGGGQETQYF. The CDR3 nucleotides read TGTGCCAGCAGCCTCGGGGGGGGGCAAGAGACCCAGTACTTC. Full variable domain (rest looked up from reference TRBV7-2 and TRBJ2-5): GAGVSQSPSNKVTEKGKDVELRCDPISGHTALYWYRQSLGQGLEFLIYFQGNSAPDKSGLPSDRFSAERTGGSVSTLTIQRTQQEDSAVYLCASSLGGGQETQYFGPGTRLLVL.

For the CDR3, the DNA is TGCGCCAGCAGCCCTCCCGGGACAGGGTTGAACGAGCAGTACTTC. This codes for CASSPPGTGLNEQYF. The rearrangement uses TRBV10-2 and TRBJ2-7; 9 bases are shared with TRBD1. The length of the CDR3 is 15 residues. After removal of 6 bases from V and 5 bases from J, the junction contained 11 bases not matched to a gene. Germline CDR1 reads WSHSY; CDR2 reads SAAADI.

The CDR3 loop reads CASSWGTGPQETQYF. CDR3 nucleotides: TGCGCCAGCAGCTGGGGGACAGGGCCGCAAGAGACCCAGTACTTC. The chain uses TRBV5-1 and TRBJ2-5; 9 bases fit TRBD1. V gave up 3 bases and J gave up 2 bases; unmatched junction bases: 5. CDR3 length equals 15 residues. The germline V gene encodes CDR1 SGHRS and CDR2 YFSETQ.

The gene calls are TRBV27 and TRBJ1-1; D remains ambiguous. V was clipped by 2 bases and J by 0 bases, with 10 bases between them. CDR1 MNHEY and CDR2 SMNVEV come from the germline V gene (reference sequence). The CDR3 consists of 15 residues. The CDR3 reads CASSLAVNMNTEAFF. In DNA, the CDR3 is TGTGCCAGCAGTTTAGCGGTAAACATGAACACTGAAGCTTTCTTT.

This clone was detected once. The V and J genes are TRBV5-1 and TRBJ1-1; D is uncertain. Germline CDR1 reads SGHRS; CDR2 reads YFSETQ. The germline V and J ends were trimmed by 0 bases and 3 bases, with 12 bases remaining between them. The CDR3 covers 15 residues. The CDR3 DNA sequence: TGCGCCAGCAGCTTGGCCGCCGGGGTGGACACTGAAGCTTTCTTT. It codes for CASSLAAGVDTEAFF.

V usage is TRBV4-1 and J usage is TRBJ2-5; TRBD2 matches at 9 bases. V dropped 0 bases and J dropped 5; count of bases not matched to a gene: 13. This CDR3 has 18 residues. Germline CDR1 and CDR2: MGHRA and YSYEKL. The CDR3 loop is CASSQDLGGGRAGETQYF. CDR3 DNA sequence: TGCGCCAGCAGCCAAGATCTGGGCGGCGGGAGGGCTGGGGAGACCCAGTACTTC.

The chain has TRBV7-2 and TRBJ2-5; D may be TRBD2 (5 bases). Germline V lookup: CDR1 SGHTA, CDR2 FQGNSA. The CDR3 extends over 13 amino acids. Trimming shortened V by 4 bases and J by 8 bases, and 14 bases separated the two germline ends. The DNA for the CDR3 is TGTGCCAGCAGCTCCCACACTAGTGGAACCCAGTACTTC. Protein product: CASSSHTSGTQYF.

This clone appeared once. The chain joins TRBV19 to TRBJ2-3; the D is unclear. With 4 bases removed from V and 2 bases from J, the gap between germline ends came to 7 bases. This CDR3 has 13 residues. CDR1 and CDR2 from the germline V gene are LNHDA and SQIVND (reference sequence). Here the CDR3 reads CASSTLFTDTQYF. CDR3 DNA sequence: TGTGCCAGTAGTACCTTGTTCACAGATACGCAGTATTTT. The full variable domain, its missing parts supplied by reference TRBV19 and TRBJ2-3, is DGGITQSPKYLFRKEGQNVTLSCEQNLNHDAMYWYRQDPGQGLRLIYYSQIVNDFQKGDIAEGYSVSREKKESFPLTVTSAQKNPTAFYLCASSTLFTDTQYFGPGTRLTVL.

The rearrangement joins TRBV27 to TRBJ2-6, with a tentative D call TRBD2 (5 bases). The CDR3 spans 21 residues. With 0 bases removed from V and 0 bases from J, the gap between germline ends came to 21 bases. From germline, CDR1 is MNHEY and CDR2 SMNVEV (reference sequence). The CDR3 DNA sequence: TGTGCCAGCAGTTTATCTGTGGCTAAACGGGAACTTAGCTCTGGGGCCAACGTCCTGACTTTC. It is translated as CASSLSVAKRELSSGANVLTF.

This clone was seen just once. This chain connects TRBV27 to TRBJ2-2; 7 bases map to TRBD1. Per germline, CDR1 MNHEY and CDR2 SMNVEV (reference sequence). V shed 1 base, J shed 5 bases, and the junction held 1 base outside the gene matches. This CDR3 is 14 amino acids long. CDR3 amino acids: CASSLYRGTGELFF. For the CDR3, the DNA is TGTGCCAGCAGTTTATACAGGGGTACCGGGGAGCTGTTTTTT.

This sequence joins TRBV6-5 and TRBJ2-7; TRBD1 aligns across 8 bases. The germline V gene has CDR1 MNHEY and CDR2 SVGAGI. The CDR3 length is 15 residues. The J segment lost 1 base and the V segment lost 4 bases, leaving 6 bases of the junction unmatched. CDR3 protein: CASSSRTGSSYEQYF. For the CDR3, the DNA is TGTGCCAGCAGTTCCCGGACAGGGAGTTCCTACGAGCAGTACTTC.

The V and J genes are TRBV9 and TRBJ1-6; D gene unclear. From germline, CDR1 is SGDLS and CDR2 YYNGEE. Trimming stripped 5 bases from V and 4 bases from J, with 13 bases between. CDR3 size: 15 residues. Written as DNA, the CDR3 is TGTGCCAGCAGGCGCGGAGGGCAGTATAATTCACCCCTCCACTTT. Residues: CASRRGGQYNSPLHF.

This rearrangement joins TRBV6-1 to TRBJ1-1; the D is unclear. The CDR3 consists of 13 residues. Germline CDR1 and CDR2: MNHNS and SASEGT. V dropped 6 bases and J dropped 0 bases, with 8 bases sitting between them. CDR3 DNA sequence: TGTGCCAGCAGCGAGAAGTTGAACACTGAAGCTTTCTTT. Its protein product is CASSEKLNTEAFF.

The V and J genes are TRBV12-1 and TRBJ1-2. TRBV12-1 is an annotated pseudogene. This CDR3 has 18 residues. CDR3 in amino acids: CASRIRDYDPRGIVGYTF. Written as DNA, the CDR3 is TGTGCCAGCAGAATCCGTGATTATGACCCTCGCGGCATAGTGGGCTACACCTTC.